One sample yielded the 7 T cell receptor beta chains listed below, sequenced in a study of post-analysis software for immune sequencing data. Study-wide points: Five or six TRBV segments were significantly more frequent in patients than in controls. TRBV5-6, TRBV5-1 and TRBV20-1 were among these segments.

These receptors are not linked to any known antigen. Included in the TCR beta cDNA libraries were unique molecular identifiers. One entry per CDR3 protein, called by TCRdb with MiXCR from the PCR reads. Altogether approximately 660,000 distinct CDR3 sequences are present, 59% being singletons, with the ten largest covering 11%. The sample consisted of blood. These receptors were obtained from a girl between 2 and 10 years old with multiple sclerosis.

This clonotype was counted a few times. The rearrangement joins TRBV7-2 to TRBJ2-3, with D unresolved. V gave up 2 bases and J gave up 4 bases, with 4 bases separating them. Germline CDR1 SGHTA, CDR2 FQGNSA. The CDR3 runs 12 residues. CDR3 sequence: CASSLIPDTQYF. CDR3 DNA: TGTGCCAGCAGCTTAATCCCAGATACGCAGTATTTT.

The V and J genes are TRBV27 and TRBJ2-1, with 8 nucleotides matching TRBD2. CDR3 length equals 13 residues. Germline V CDR1 and CDR2: MNHEY, SMNVEV (reference sequence). The trim removed 6 bases at V and 9 bases at J, leaving 7 bases unmatched. The CDR3 sequence is CASRGLVGGEQFF. CDR3 DNA: TGTGCCAGCAGGGGACTAGTAGGCGGTGAGCAGTTCTTC.

J is TRBJ2-2 and V is TRBV29-1; 9 bases line up with TRBD1. The CDR3 loop spans 15 amino acids. Trimming removed 4 bases from V and 4 bases from J; junction bases left unmatched: 7. Looked up from germline, CDR1 is SQVTM and CDR2 is ANQGSEA. The CDR3 region is CSVGGGTGTTGELFF. CDR3 bases: TGCAGCGTTGGTGGCGGGACAGGGACCACCGGGGAGCTGTTTTTT.

This clonotype was found a few times. The rearrangement joins TRBV20-1 to TRBJ1-5, with 7 bases fitting TRBD1. CDR3 size: 13 residues. The V gene end was trimmed by 5 bases and the J gene end by 7 bases; junction bases not matched to a gene: 8. Germline values: CDR1 DFQATT, CDR2 SNEGSKA (reference sequence). DNA of the CDR3: TGCAGTGCTGCCCAGGGGGGCGTGCAGCCCCAGCATTTT. Translated: CSAAQGGVQPQHF.

This clonotype was detected a few times. The chain combines TRBV5-1 with TRBJ2-3; 7 bases map to TRBD1. This CDR3 has 16 residues. The germline CDR1 and CDR2 sequences are SGHRS and YFSETQ. The trim removed 0 bases at V and 2 bases at J, leaving 6 bases unmatched. The CDR3 nucleotides read TGCGCCAGCAGCTTGGCGACAGGGCCCCCCACAGATACGCAGTATTTT. Translated, it gives CASSLATGPPTDTQYF.

There are a few counts of this clonotype. The J gene is TRBJ2-2, the V gene TRBV7-3; D is unclear. The germline V and J ends were trimmed by 2 bases and 4 bases, with 14 bases remaining between them. Looked up from germline, CDR1 is SGHTA and CDR2 is FQGTGA. The CDR3 spans 16 residues. DNA of the CDR3: TGTGCCAGCAGCTTAGGGGATAGGTCGACCACCGGGGAGCTGTTTTTT. The encoded protein is CASSLGDRSTTGELFF. The full variable domain, rest sourced from reference TRBV7-3 and TRBJ2-2, is GAGVSQTPSNKVTEKGKYVELRCDPISGHTALYWYRQSLGQGPEFLIYFQGTGAADDSGLPNDRFFAVRPEGSVSTLKIQRTERGDSAVYLCASSLGDRSTTGELFFGEGSRLTVL.

This clonotype was picked up a small number of times. The genes are TRBV10-3 and TRBJ2-2; 9 bases map to TRBD1. V dropped 10 bases and J dropped 6; count of bases not matched to a gene: 6. There are 13 residues in the CDR3. Germline lookup yields CDR1 ENHRY and CDR2 SYGVKD. CDR3 DNA: TGTGCCACCGGACAGGGGATAGCCGGGGAGCTGTTTTTT. Its translation: CATGQGIAGELFF.